This T cell receptor (beta chain) was identified during a study of memory CD4+ T cells and cytomegalovirus serostatus (dated by TCRdb to between 2017 and 2020). With regard to the full study: The cohort comprised about 33 healthy Belgian adults, 9 CMV seropositive and some 24 CMV seronegative. CD4+ memory TCRbeta repertoires of a Belgian cohort with known cytomegalovirus serostatus were sequenced in order to replicate a published TCR-based CMV serostatus classifier.

V was cut back by 5 bases and J by 3 bases, leaving a gap of 15 bases between them. CDR1 SGHVS and CDR2 FNYEAQ are derived from the germline V gene. From cysteine to phenylalanine, the CDR3 is 15 amino acids long. Here the CDR3 DNA is all that survives: 45 bases in frame from base 1. As regards this clone: The target of this receptor is not known. The input lacks base qualities; no much larger clone sits a single base away.

A FACSAria II was used to sort memory CD4+ T cells, defined as single viable CD3+CD4+CD8-CD45RO+ cells. CMV serostatus was determined using a Roche Elecsys assay that detects serum IgG against CMV pp150, pp28, p38 and p52. Following thawing, total CD4+ T cells were enriched through positive selection using CD4 magnetic microbeads. The samples came from a different study that was designed specifically to examine the CD4+ T cell memory repertoire. Following standard operating procedures, peripheral blood mononuclear cells were isolated and cryopreserved, while serum was kept at -80 degrees C. The staining used CD3-PerCP (BW264/56), CD4-APC (RPA-T4), CD45RO-PE (UCHT1) and CD8-Pacific Orange (3B5) antibodies, and Sytox blue was used to exclude non-viable cells. The full study reports these points: The results were interpreted as suggesting that the CMV-associated TCR signature is mostly present in the CD4+ memory repertoire. Of under 200 previously reported CMV-associated TCRbeta sequences, around 70 appeared in the CD4+ memory repertoires, each in one to five individuals. On the Belgian cohort, the classifier built on the original framework reached a median bootstrapped AUC of nearly 0.96, with a 95% CI of 0.76-1.00. Only CD4+CD45RO+ memory cells were sequenced, unlike the original study, which covered naive and memory CD4+ and CD8+ populations. CMV serostatus prediction reached a median bootstrapped AUC of 0.95 with the original framework and just over 0.9 with a US-trained random forest.

Genomic DNA was extracted from sorted cells with the Quick-DNA Microprep Kit. TCRbeta DNA was amplified with the immunoSEQ hsTCRbeta kit following the manufacturer's protocol. An Illumina MiSeq instrument was used to sequence the TCRbeta libraries. Concerning the study's data processing: After out-of-frame sequences were removed, around 2,200,000 distinct TCRbeta sequences remained, averaging about 66,813 per individual. Each individual was scored according to the count of some 160 previously reported CMV-associated TCRbeta sequences and the total productive distinct TCRbeta count. A beta-binomial model was reimplemented in Python, and scikit-learn random forests with default parameters were trained on US cohort data. On the Belgian cohort, classifier performance was reported as the median AUC, along with percentile confidence intervals, across 10,000 bootstrap iterations. The source is immuneACCESS, and TCRdb retained only in-frame sequences with V and J called. Part of the clones is not carried over; for the studies checked, unresolved V genes explain less than half of this, and the remainder is unexplained. That table supplies the V and J calls and clone size; D and trimming were determined from the DNA. This sample has around 53,000 clones in its table, and around 83% of those were observed once. The ten largest clones represent just under 2% of the sample.

The sample was memory CD4+ T cells from blood. This TCR came from an adult in good health and CMV-seropositive. This chain joins TRBV7-6 to TRBJ2-3; the D region may be TRBD1 or TRBD2, each matching 5 bases equally. The nucleotide sequence reads TGTGCCAGCAGCCCTCTCCCGGGACCGACAGATACGCAGTATTTT. It translates to CASSPLPGPTDTQYF.